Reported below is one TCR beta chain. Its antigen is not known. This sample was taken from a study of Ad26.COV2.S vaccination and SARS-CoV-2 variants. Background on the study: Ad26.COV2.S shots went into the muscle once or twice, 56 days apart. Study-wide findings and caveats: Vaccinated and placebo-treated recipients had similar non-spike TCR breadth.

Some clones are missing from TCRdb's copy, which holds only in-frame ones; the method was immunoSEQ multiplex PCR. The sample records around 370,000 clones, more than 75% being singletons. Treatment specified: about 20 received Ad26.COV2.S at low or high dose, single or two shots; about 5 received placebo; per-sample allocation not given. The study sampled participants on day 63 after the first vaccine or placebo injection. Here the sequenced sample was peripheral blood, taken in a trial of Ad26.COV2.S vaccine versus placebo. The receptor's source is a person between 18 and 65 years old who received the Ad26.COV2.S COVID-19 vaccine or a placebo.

This CDR3 reads CAWSVGRTNEKLFF. The DNA for the CDR3 is TGTGCCTGGAGTGTTGGTAGAACTAATGAAAAACTGTTTTTT. The V call is TRBV30, the J call TRBJ1-4, with D hard to call. The CDR3 contains 14 residues. Germline V gives CDR1 GTSNPN, CDR2 SVGIG (reference sequence). V was shortened by 0 bases and J by 1 base, with 6 bases between the two germline ends.